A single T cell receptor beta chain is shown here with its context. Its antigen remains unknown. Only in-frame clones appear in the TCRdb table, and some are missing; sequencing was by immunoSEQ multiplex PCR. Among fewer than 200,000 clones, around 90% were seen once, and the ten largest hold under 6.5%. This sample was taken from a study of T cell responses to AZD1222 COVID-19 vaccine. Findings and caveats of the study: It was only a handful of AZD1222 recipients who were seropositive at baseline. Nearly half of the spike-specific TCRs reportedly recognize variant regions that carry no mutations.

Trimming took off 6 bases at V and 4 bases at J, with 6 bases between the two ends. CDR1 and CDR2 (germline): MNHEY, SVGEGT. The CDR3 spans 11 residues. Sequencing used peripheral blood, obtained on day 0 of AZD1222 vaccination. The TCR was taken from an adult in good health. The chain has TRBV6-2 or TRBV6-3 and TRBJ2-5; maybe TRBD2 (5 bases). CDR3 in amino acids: CASSRGETQYF. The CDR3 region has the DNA TGTGCCAGCAGCCGGGGAGAGACCCAGTACTTC.